A single sample gave rise to the 20 T cell receptor beta chains below, sequenced in a study of naive and memory T cell subsets. Two oligonucleotides, mixed equimolar, formed the beta constant-region primer covering TRBC1 and TRBC2. TCRdb reprocessed the UMI-ligation and nested PCR reads with MiXCR, giving one entry per CDR3 protein. The data show 100,000 or so distinct CDR3 sequences, with approximately 6.5% seen just once and roughly 1.5% held by the top ten. The sample taken for sequencing was central memory CD4+ T cells from blood. These receptors originate from a human donor in good health.

This clonotype was counted a few times. V usage is TRBV7-8 and J usage is TRBJ1-4; the D gene is possibly TRBD1 (5 bases). This CDR3 has 13 residues. In germline, CDR1 is SGHVS, CDR2 FQNEAQ. V lost 5 bases to trimming and J lost 8 bases, with 12 bases between them. CDR3 in DNA: TGTGCCAGCAGCCTCCAAGGGGCGGAAAAACTGTTTTTT. The encoded protein is CASSLQGAEKLFF.

This clonotype was recorded at least ten times. This rearrangement joins TRBV20-1 to TRBJ1-2; possibly TRBD1 for D (5 bases). Germline CDR1 reads DFQATT; CDR2 reads SNEGSKA (reference sequence). Trimming shortened V by 2 bases and J by 5 bases, and 12 bases separated the two germline ends. This CDR3 has 13 amino acids. CDR3 loop: CSARWTRSYGYTF. CDR3 sequence (DNA): TGCAGTGCTAGATGGACAAGATCGTATGGCTACACCTTC.

The sample holds many counts of this clonotype. This chain links TRBV24-1 with TRBJ1-2; a weak D match, TRBD1 (5 bases). This CDR3 is 14 amino acids long. Germline lookup yields CDR1 KGHDR and CDR2 SFDVKD. V lost 2 bases and J 4 bases, leaving 10 bases between the germline ends. CDR3 DNA sequence: TGTGCCACCAGTGATTGGGGCAGCTCCTATGGCTACACCTTC. Residues: CATSDWGSSYGYTF.

This clonotype has only a few counts. V and J are TRBV3-1 and TRBJ2-3; 14 bases match TRBD2. Germline trimming cut 6 bases from V and 11 bases from J; bases unmatched to any gene: 13. The CDR3 is 16 residues long. The germline CDR1 and CDR2 sequences are LGHDT and YNNKEL (reference sequence). CDR3 residues: CASSRGGLAGGLEQYF. The CDR3 coding sequence is TGTGCCAGCAGTCGAGGAGGACTAGCGGGAGGCCTCGAGCAGTATTTT.

This clonotype was seen repeatedly, ten times or more. This sequence joins TRBV16 and TRBJ1-4, with a possible D match to TRBD1 (6 bases). CDR3 size: 17 residues. V dropped 4 bases and J dropped 4 bases, with 19 bases sitting between them. Germline CDR1 is KGHSY and CDR2 is FQNENV. The CDR3 DNA is TGTGCCAGCAGCCCACTAGGTTTGGGGGCGAGTAATGAAAAACTGTTTTTT. Translation: CASSPLGLGASNEKLFF.

The sample holds many counts of this clonotype. The chain combines TRBV7-6 with TRBJ1-6; D gene unclear. V shed 5 bases and J shed 6 bases, with 11 bases lying between them. Germline lookup yields CDR1 SGHVS and CDR2 FNYEAQ. The CDR3 loop spans 14 amino acids. This chain's CDR3 is CASSLVHPNSPLHF. For the CDR3, the DNA is TGTGCCAGCAGCCTCGTTCATCCTAATTCACCCCTCCACTTT.

This clonotype has ten or more counts. J is TRBJ1-5 and V is TRBV12-3 or TRBV12-4, with D unclear. This CDR3 comprises 13 residues. Trimming pared 7 bases from V and 9 bases from J, leaving 16 bases between. DNA of the CDR3: TGTGCCAGCACCCCGGCAGTACATTTGCCCCAGCATTTT. It is translated as CASTPAVHLPQHF.

This clonotype has at least ten counts. The chain combines TRBV23-1 with TRBJ1-5; D gene ambiguous. TRBV23-1 is an ORF, and what it does is uncertain. Trimming cost V 0 bases and J 3 bases, with 9 bases left between them. CDR3 length: 15 amino acids. Here the CDR3 reads CASSQSFTYNQPQHF. The CDR3 nucleotides are TGCGCCAGCAGTCAATCTTTCACCTACAATCAGCCCCAGCATTTT.

This clonotype was counted at least ten times. The CDR3 DNA reads as TGTGCCACCAGTGATTATCTTGTACGGCAGAACTATGGCTACACCTTC. Its protein product is CATSDYLVRQNYGYTF. This chain uses TRBV24-1 with TRBJ1-2; no firm D call. This CDR3 is built from 16 residues. V gave up 2 bases and J gave up 2 bases, with 14 bases separating them. Germline V gene lookup returns CDR1 KGHDR and CDR2 SFDVKD.

This clonotype has a count of ten or more. The chain employs TRBV20-1 and TRBJ1-6; perhaps TRBD1 as D (5 bases). The germline V gene has CDR1 DFQATT and CDR2 SNEGSKA (reference sequence). Trimming pared 8 bases from V and 6 bases from J, leaving 17 bases between. The CDR3 runs 14 residues. The CDR3 region has the DNA TGCAGTCTTATTCCGGGACTCGCTAATTCACCCCTCCACTTT. As protein: CSLIPGLANSPLHF.

This clonotype showed up just a few times. The V gene is TRBV11-1, the J gene TRBJ2-5; D is ambiguous. Per germline, CDR1 SGHAT and CDR2 FQDESV (reference sequence). The CDR3 is made up of 13 amino acids. V was pared by 2 bases and J by 3 bases, with 7 bases between. The CDR3 loop reads CASSLSWKETQYF. CDR3 nucleotide sequence: TGTGCCAGCAGCTTATCCTGGAAAGAGACCCAGTACTTC.

This clonotype was seen only a few times. The V call is TRBV18, the J call TRBJ2-5, with 8 nucleotides matching TRBD1. In germline, CDR1 is KGHSH, CDR2 LQKENI. The V and J ends lost 3 bases and 4 bases, in that order; junction bases with no gene match: 4. The CDR3 covers 14 residues. The CDR3 is CASSPRGQGETQYF. DNA for the CDR3: TGTGCCAGCTCACCCCGAGGACAGGGAGAGACCCAGTACTTC.

Ten or more counts support this clonotype. The V gene is TRBV6-1, the J gene TRBJ1-5; 10 bases line up with TRBD1. Germline CDR1 reads MNHNS; CDR2 reads SASEGT. The CDR3 is made up of 14 amino acids. V was pared by 6 bases and J by 11 bases, with 10 bases of the junction left unmatched. This chain's CDR3 is CASRTDRGKGTQHF. The CDR3 nucleotides read TGTGCCAGCAGAACGGACAGGGGGAAGGGGACCCAGCATTTT.

The CDR3 loop is CASSSGRINEQFF. DNA for the CDR3: TGTGCCAGCAGCAGCGGGAGGATCAATGAGCAGTTCTTC. This chain links TRBV7-3 with TRBJ2-1; TRBD2 aligns across 9 bases. Germline V gene data show CDR1 as SGHTA and CDR2 as FQGTGA. CDR3 length equals 13 residues. After removal of 5 bases from V and 6 bases from J, the junction contained 2 bases not matched to a gene.

This clonotype was counted at least ten times. The V and J genes are TRBV7-9 and TRBJ2-1; 8 bases match TRBD1. Germline values: CDR1 SEHNR, CDR2 FQNEAQ (reference sequence). There are 15 residues in the CDR3. The trim removed 4 bases at V and 6 bases at J, leaving 8 bases unmatched. The CDR3 reads CASSYRGTGGNEQFF. The DNA for the CDR3 is TGTGCCAGCAGCTACAGGGGGACTGGGGGCAATGAGCAGTTCTTC.

This clonotype has only a few counts. The V gene is TRBV27, the J gene TRBJ2-7; D is unresolved. The CDR3 sequence is 11 residues long. Trimming left V 5 bases short and J 5 bases short, with 7 bases between. The V gene's germline CDR1 is MNHEY and CDR2 SMNVEV (reference sequence). The CDR3 DNA reads TGTGCCAGCAGTCCAAAGGACGAGCAGTACTTC. It encodes CASSPKDEQYF.

This clonotype was seen at least ten times. V usage is TRBV7-2 and J usage is TRBJ1-5; D ambiguous. The V gene lost 2 bases and the J gene lost 2 bases, with 4 bases spanning the gap. CDR1 and CDR2 from the germline V gene are SGHTA and FQGNSA. This CDR3 has 13 residues. In DNA, the CDR3 is TGTGCCAGCAGCTTAAGGGGCAATCAGCCCCAGCATTTT. It encodes CASSLRGNQPQHF. Full variable domain (missing parts from reference TRBV7-2 and TRBJ1-5): GAGVSQSPSNKVTEKGKDVELRCDPISGHTALYWYRQSLGQGLEFLIYFQGNSAPDKSGLPSDRFSAERTGGSVSTLTIQRTQQEDSAVYLCASSLRGNQPQHFGDGTRLSIL.

The CDR3: CASSRQGDTYEQYF. CDR3 coding DNA: TGTGCCAGCTCCCGGCAGGGGGACACCTACGAGCAGTACTTC. V is TRBV2 and J is TRBJ2-7; 7 bases match TRBD1. This CDR3 has 14 amino acids. Germline CDR1 SNHLY, CDR2 FYNNEI. The ends lost 8 bases at V and 2 bases at J; junction bases unmatched: 9.

This chain connects TRBV7-3 to TRBJ2-1; 9 bases match TRBD1. V shed 5 bases and J 4 bases; nucleotides not matched to a gene: 3. The CDR3 is 14 amino acids. Germline V lookup: CDR1 SGHTA, CDR2 FQGTGA. The CDR3 spells CASSPGTGYNEQFF. CDR3 DNA: TGTGCCAGCAGCCCAGGGACAGGGTACAATGAGCAGTTCTTC.

In this sample, this clonotype turned up many times. The rearrangement joins TRBV7-9 to TRBJ2-1, with D uncertain. V was trimmed by 3 bases and J by 4 bases, leaving 13 bases between them. Germline assignment: CDR1 SEHNR and CDR2 FQNEAQ (reference sequence). This CDR3 has 15 residues. This CDR3 is CASSFQGVVYNEQFF. The CDR3, as DNA: TGTGCCAGCAGCTTCCAAGGTGTAGTATACAATGAGCAGTTCTTC.